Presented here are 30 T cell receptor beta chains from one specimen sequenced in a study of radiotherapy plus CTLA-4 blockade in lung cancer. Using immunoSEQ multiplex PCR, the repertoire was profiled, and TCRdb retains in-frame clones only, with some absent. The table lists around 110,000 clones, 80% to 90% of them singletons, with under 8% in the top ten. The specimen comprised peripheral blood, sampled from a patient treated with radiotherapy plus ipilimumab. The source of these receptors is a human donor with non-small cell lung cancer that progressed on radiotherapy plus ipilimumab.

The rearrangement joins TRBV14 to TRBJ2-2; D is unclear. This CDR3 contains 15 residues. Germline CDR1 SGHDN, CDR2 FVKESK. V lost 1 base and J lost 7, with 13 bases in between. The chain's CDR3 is CASSQAGLKGGELFF. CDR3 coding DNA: TGTGCCAGCAGCCAAGCGGGCCTAAAGGGCGGGGAGCTGTTTTTT.

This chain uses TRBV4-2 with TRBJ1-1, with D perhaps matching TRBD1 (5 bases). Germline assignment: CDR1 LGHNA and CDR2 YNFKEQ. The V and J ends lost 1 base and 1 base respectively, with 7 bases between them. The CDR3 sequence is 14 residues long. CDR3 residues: CASSQAGGNTEAFF. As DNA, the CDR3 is TGTGCCAGCAGCCAAGCTGGGGGGAACACTGAAGCTTTCTTT.

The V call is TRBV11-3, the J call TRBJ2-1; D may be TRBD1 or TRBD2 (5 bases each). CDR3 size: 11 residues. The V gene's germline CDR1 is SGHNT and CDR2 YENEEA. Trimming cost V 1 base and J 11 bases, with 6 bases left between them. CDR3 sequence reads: CASSLGGQQFF. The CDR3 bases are TGTGCCAGCAGCTTAGGGGGACAGCAGTTCTTC.

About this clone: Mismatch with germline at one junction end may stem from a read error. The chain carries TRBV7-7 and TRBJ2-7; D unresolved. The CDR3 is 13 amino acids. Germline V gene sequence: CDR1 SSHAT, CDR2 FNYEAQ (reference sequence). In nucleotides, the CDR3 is TGTGCTAGCAGCTCCAGCCCCAAAAACGAGCAGTACTTC. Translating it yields CASSSSPKNEQYF. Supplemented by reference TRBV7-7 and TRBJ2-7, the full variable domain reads GAGVSQSPRYKVTKRGQDVTLRCDPISSHATLYWYQQALGQGPEFLTYFNYEAQPDKSGLPSDRFSAERPEGSISTLTIQRTEQRDSAMYRCASSSSPKNEQYFGPGTRLTVT.

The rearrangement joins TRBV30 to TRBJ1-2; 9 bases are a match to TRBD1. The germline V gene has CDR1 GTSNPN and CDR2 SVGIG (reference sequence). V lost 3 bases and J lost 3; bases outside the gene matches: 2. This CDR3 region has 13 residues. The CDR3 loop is CAWRGQGYYGYTF. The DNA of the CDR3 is TGTGCCTGGAGGGGACAGGGATACTATGGCTACACCTTC.

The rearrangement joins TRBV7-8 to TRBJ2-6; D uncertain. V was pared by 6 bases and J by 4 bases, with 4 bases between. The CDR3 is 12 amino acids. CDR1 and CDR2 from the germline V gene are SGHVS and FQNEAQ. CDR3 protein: CASRSGANVLTF. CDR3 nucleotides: TGTGCCAGCAGGTCCGGGGCCAACGTCCTGACTTTC.

The DNA for the CDR3 is TGTGCCAGCTCCCAACAGGGGGCCACTGAAGCTTTCTTT. As protein: CASSQQGATEAFF. This rearrangement joins TRBV18 to TRBJ1-1; 9 nucleotides align to TRBD1. CDR3 length: 13 residues. Germline V gene sequence: CDR1 KGHSH, CDR2 LQKENI. Germline trimming cut 6 bases from V and 4 bases from J; bases unmatched to any gene: 3.

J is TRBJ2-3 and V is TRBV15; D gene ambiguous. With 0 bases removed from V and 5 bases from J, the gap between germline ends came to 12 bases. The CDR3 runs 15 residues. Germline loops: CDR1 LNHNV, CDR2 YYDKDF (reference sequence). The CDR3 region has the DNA TGTGCCACCAGCAGAGACCCAGGCGTCGGAGATACGCAGTATTTT. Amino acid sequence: CATSRDPGVGDTQYF.

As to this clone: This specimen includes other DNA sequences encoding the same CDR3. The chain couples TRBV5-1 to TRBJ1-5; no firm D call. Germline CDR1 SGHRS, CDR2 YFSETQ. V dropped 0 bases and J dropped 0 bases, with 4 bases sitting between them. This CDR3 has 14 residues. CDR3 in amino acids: CASSLGTSNQPQHF. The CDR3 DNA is TGCGCCAGCAGCTTGGGGACTAGCAATCAGCCCCAGCATTTT.

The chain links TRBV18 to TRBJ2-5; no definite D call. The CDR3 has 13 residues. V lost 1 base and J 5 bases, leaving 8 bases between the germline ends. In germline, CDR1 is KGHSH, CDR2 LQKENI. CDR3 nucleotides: TGTGCCAGCTCACCACAGAGAATGGAGACCCAGTACTTC. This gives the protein CASSPQRMETQYF.

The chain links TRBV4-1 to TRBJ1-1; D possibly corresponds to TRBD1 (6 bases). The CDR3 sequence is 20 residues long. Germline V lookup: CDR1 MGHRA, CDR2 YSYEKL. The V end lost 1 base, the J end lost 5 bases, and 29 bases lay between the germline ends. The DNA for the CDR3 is TGCGCCAGCAGCCAAGGGTTCGTCGAGTTGGACAGACCCGCGATTACTGAAGCTTTCTTT. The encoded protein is CASSQGFVELDRPAITEAFF.

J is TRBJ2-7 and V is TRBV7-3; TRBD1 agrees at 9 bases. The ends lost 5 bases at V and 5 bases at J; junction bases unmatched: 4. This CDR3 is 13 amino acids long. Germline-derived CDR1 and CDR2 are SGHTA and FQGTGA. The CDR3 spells CASSPTGGDEQYF. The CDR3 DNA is TGTGCCAGCAGCCCCACAGGGGGCGACGAGCAGTACTTC.

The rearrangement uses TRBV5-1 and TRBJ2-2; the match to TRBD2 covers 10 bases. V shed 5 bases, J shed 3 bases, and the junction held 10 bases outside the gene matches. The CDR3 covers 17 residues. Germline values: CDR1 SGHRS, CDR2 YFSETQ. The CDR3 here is CASSLPAGTSDTGELFF. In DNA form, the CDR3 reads TGCGCCAGCAGTCTGCCAGCCGGGACTAGCGACACCGGGGAGCTGTTTTTT.

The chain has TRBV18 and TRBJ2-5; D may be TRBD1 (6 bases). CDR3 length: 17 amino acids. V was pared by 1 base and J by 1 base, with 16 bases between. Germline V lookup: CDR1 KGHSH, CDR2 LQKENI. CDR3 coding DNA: TGTGCCAGCTCACCACAGTTCCCCAGGGGAGCCCAAGAGACCCAGTACTTC. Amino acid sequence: CASSPQFPRGAQETQYF.

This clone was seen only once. CDR3 sequence reads: CASSRASGTYEQYF. CDR3 sequence (DNA): TGTGCCAGCAGTAGGGCTAGCGGCACCTACGAGCAGTACTTC. The V and J genes are TRBV11-3 and TRBJ2-7, with 7 bases that match TRBD2. The CDR3 runs 14 residues. The V and J ends lost 6 bases and 2 bases, in that order; junction bases with no gene match: 7. The germline gives CDR1 SGHNT, CDR2 YENEEA.

The CDR3 sequence is CASSRAGGIPETQYF. CDR3 DNA: TGTGCCAGCAGCAGGGCGGGAGGGATACCAGAGACCCAGTACTTC. V and J are TRBV7-2 and TRBJ2-5; 9 nucleotides match TRBD2. This CDR3 is built from 15 residues. The V segment lost 5 bases and the J segment 4 bases; nucleotides outside the gene matches: 8. Germline V gene sequence: CDR1 SGHTA, CDR2 FQGNSA.

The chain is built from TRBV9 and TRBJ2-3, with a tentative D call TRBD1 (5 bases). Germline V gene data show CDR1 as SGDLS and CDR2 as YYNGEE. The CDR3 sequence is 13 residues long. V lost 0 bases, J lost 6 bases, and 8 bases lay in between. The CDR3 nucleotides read TGTGCCAGCAGCGTAGGGGGCGAGGATACGCAGTATTTT. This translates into CASSVGGEDTQYF.

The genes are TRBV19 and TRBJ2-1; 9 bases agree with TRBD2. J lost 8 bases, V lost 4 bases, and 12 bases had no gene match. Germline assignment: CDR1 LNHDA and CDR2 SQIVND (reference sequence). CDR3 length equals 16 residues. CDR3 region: CASSTSPAGGRDEQFF. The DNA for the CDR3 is TGTGCCAGTAGTACGAGTCCAGCGGGAGGAAGGGATGAGCAGTTCTTC.

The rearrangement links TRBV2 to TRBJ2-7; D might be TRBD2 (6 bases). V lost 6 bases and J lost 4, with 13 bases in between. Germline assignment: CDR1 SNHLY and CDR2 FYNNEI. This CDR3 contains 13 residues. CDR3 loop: CASRSGVVYEQYF. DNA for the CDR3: TGTGCCAGCAGATCGGGAGTAGTTTACGAGCAGTACTTC.

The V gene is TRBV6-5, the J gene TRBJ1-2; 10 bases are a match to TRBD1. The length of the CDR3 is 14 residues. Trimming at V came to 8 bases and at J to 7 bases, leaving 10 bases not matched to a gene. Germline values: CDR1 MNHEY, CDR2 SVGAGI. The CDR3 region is CASRTRQGAGGYTF. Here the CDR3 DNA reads TGTGCCAGCCGAACCCGACAGGGGGCGGGTGGCTACACCTTC.

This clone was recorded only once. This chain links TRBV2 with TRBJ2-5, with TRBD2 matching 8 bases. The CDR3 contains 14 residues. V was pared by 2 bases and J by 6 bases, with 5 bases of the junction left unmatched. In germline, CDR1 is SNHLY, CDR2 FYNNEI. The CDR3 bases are TGTGCCAGCAGTGAATGGACTAGCTTGCAGACCCAGTACTTC. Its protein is CASSEWTSLQTQYF.

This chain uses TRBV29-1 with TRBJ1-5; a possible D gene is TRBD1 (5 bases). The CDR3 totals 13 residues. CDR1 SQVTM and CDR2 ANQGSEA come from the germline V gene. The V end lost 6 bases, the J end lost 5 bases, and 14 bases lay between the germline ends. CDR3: CSVSHGRDQPQHF. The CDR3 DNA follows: TGCAGCGTCTCGCATGGCAGGGATCAGCCCCAGCATTTT.

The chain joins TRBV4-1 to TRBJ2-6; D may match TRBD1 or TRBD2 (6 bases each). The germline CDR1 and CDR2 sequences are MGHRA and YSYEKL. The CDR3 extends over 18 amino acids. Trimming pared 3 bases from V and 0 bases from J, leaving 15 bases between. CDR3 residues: CASSHLLEGGSGANVLTF. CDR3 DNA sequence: TGCGCCAGCAGCCACTTATTAGAGGGGGGCTCTGGGGCCAACGTCCTGACTTTC.

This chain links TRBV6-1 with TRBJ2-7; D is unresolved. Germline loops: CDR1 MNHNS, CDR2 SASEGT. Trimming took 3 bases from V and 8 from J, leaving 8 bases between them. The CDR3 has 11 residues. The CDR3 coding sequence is TGTGCCAGCAGTGAGGCTAAGAAGCAGTACTTC. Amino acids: CASSEAKKQYF.

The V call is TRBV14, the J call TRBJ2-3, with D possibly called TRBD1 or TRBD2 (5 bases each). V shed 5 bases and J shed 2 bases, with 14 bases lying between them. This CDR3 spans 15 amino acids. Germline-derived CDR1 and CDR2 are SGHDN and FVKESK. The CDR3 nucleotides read TGTGCCAGCAGCTTAATCGGGGCCCACACAGATACGCAGTATTTT. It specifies CASSLIGAHTDTQYF.

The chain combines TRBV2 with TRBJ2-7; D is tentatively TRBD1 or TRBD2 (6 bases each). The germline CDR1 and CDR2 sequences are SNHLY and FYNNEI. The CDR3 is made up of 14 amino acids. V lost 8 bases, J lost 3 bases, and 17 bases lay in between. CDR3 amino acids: CASRREIQGYEQYF. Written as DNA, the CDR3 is TGTGCCAGCCGACGGGAGATACAGGGCTACGAGCAGTACTTC.

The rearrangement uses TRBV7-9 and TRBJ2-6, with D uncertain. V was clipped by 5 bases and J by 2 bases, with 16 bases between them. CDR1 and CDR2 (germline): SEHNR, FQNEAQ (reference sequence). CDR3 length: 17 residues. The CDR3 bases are TGTGCCAGCAGCCGTAGTTACCCGGACCCTGGGGCCAACGTCCTGACTTTC. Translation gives CASSRSYPDPGANVLTF.

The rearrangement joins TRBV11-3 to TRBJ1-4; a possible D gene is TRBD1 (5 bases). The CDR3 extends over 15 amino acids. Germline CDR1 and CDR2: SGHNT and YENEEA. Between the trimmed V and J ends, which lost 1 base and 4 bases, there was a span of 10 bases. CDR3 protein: CASSLGTGLNEKLFF. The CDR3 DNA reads TGTGCCAGCAGCTTAGGAACAGGACTTAATGAAAAACTGTTTTTT.

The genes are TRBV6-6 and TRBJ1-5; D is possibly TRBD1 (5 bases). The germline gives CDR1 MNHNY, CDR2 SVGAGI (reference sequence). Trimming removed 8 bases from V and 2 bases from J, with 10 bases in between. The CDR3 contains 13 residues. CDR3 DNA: TGTGCCAGCGGGGCCACAGGCAATCAGCCCCAGCATTTT. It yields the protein CASGATGNQPQHF.

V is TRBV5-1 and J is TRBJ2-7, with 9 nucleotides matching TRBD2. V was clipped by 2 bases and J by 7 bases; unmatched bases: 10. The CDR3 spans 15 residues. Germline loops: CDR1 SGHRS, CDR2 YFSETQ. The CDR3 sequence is CASSFSSGNKLEQYF. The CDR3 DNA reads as TGCGCCAGCAGCTTTTCTAGCGGGAATAAGTTGGAGCAGTACTTC.